Listed below are T cell receptor beta chains from one sample, sequenced in a study of cytomegalovirus exposure and HLA in healthy donors. Clones were read by immunoSEQ multiplex PCR, and TCRdb kept only the in-frame ones, dropping some. The repertoire includes approximately 100,000 clones, under 85% of them detected once, and 4.1% sits in the top ten. The sample consisted of PBMCs. These receptors were collected from a man aged 35 to 55 in good health and CMV-seronegative. Each CDR3 is given with its conserved first and last residue. D genes are given only for firm matches. Not all rows give a size; the values are once, few, many and, for expanded clones, a class.

TRBJ1-2,TRBV9,.,.,TGTGCCAGCAGCGTAGGACAGATCCACTATGGCTACACCTTC,CASSVGQIHYGYTF
TRBJ1-1,TRBV7-8,few,.,TGTGCCAGCAGCTTAGTGGCGGGAAAGAACACTGAAGCTTTCTTT,CASSLVAGKNTEAFF
TRBJ2-5,TRBV5-1,once,.,TGCGCCAGCAGCTTGAACCAGGGGGGCGAGACCCAGTACTTC,CASSLNQGGETQYF
TRBJ2-4,TRBV4-2,.,TRBD1,TGTGCCAGCAGCCAAGCAGGGGGCCCAGCCAAAAACATTCAGTACTTC,CASSQAGGPAKNIQYF
TRBJ1-1,TRBV19,.,.,TGTGCCAGTAGTGATACCGGGATAGAAGCTTTCTTT,CASSDTGIEAFF
TRBJ2-5,TRBV7-7,.,TRBD2,TGTGCTAGCAGCTTAGGACTAGGGGTAGAGACCCAGTACTTC,CASSLGLGVETQYF
TRBJ2-2,TRBV7-9,.,TRBD1,TGTGCCAGCAGCTTCCGCAGGGGGCTAGGCGGGGAGCTGTTTTTT,CASSFRRGLGGELFF
TRBJ1-1,TRBV9,.,.,TGTGCCAGCAGCGTAACCCTCGGCGGAACTGAAGCTTTCTTT,CASSVTLGGTEAFF
TRBJ2-3,TRBV15,few,TRBD2,TGTGCCACCAGACTAGCGGGGGGTAGCACAGATACGCAGTATTTT,CATRLAGGSTDTQYF
TRBJ2-3,TRBV19,.,.,TGTGCCAGTAGTATAGTAGGGAGCGGGGATACGCAGTATTTT,CASSIVGSGDTQYF
TRBJ2-1,TRBV2,.,TRBD1,TGTGCCAGCAGTGAGGCAGGGACAGGGGGTCTAAATGAGCAGTTCTTC,CASSEAGTGGLNEQFF
TRBJ2-1,TRBV6-6,.,TRBD1,TGTGCCAGCAGTCAGACGAGACAGGGTAACAATGAGCAGTTCTTC,CASSQTRQGNNEQFF
TRBJ1-6,TRBV7-9,few,.,TGTGCCAGCAGCTTACAGGGTGATTCACCCCTCCACTTT,CASSLQGDSPLHF
TRBJ2-5,TRBV7-9,.,TRBD1,TGTGCCAGCAGCTTCGGGGACAGGGGATTGCAAGAGACCCAGTACTTC,CASSFGDRGLQETQYF
TRBJ1-5,TRBV19,.,.,TGTGCCAGTAGTATAGGGGGGGGAGTGAGTCAGCCCCAGCATTTT,CASSIGGGVSQPQHF
TRBJ1-1,TRBV14,.,TRBD1,TGTGCCAGCAGCCGACAGGGGGGTTTTACTGAAGCTTTCTTT,CASSRQGGFTEAFF
TRBJ1-6,TRBV6-6,.,.,TGTGCCAGCAGTAATGGAAGGGGTTCTTATAATTCACCCCTCCACTTT,CASSNGRGSYNSPLHF
TRBJ1-1,TRBV5-1,.,.,TGCGCCAGCAGGGGCCCATCGACCACTGAAGCTTTCTTT,CASRGPSTTEAFF
TRBJ2-4,TRBV6-5,medium-sized,.,TGTGCCAGCAGTTACTCAACAGAAGGAGCCAAAAACATTCAGTACTTC,CASSYSTEGAKNIQYF
TRBJ1-1,TRBV18,few,TRBD1,TGTGCCAGCTCGCGTGACAGGGACTGGAACACTGAAGCTTTCTTT,CASSRDRDWNTEAFF
TRBJ2-3,TRBV5-1,.,TRBD2,TGCGCCAGCAGCGACTCTAGCGGGGGGATGACAGATACGCAGTATTTT,CASSDSSGGMTDTQYF
TRBJ2-7,TRBV11-2,few,.,TGTGCCAGCAGCTTAGCCCCCTCAGGAGAGCAGTACTTC,CASSLAPSGEQYF
TRBJ1-6,TRBV6-1,once,TRBD1,TGTGCCAGCAGGCAGACAGGGACCTATTCACCCCTCCACTTT,CASRQTGTYSPLHF
TRBJ1-5,TRBV9,.,.,TGTGCCAGCAGCGTTAAATTAAATCAGCCCCAGCATTTT,CASSVKLNQPQHF
TRBJ2-3,TRBV7-3,.,TRBD2,TGTGCCAGCAGCCCCAGGACTAGCGGGGGAGATACGCAGTATTTT,CASSPRTSGGDTQYF
TRBJ1-1,TRBV9,few,.,TGTGCCAGCAGCCCTCCTAAGGGGCACACTGAAGCTTTCTTT,CASSPPKGHTEAFF
TRBJ1-5,TRBV11-2,few,TRBD1,TGTGCCAGCAGCTTACCCGGACAGGACAGGCCCCAGCATTTT,CASSLPGQDRPQHF
TRBJ2-4,TRBV28,.,.,TGTGCCAGCAGCCCTGCGGCCTCCCGCATTCAGTACTTC,CASSPAASRIQYF
TRBJ2-3,TRBV21-1,.,.,TGTGCCAGCAGCAAAACAGGCAGGGTTACAGATACGCAGTATTTT,CASSKTGRVTDTQYF
TRBJ1-3,TRBV11-3,.,.,TGTGCCAGCAGCTTAGAAGGGGATCCAGGAAACACCATATATTTT,CASSLEGDPGNTIYF
TRBJ2-5,TRBV20-1,.,.,TGCAGTGCTAAGACTCAAGAGACCCAGTACTTC,CSAKTQETQYF
TRBJ2-2,TRBV6-5,.,TRBD2,TGTGCCAGCAGTTACCAGAGCGGGGGGGCCTTCGGGGAGCTGTTTTTT,CASSYQSGGAFGELFF